The clone carrying this T cell receptor (beta chain) has just one count. What it recognizes is unknown. Generated by immunoSEQ multiplex PCR, the TCRdb table keeps only in-frame clones and is missing some. Seen here are roughly 150,000 clones, 85% observed once, and the top ten hold around 2.4%. The data are from a study of cytomegalovirus exposure and HLA in healthy donors. Study outcomes and limitations: As was reported, the classifier diagnosed cytomegalovirus status with high specificity and sensitivity. It was confirmed in vitro that a few of the CMV-associated chains were specific for CMV antigens. That first-cohort TCR clusters tended to co-occur in the roughly 120 validation repertoires was found in a later analysis. Overall, roughly 170 TCR beta chains were annotated as cytomegalovirus-associated.

The germline V gene encodes CDR1 SGHRS and CDR2 YFSETQ. V dropped 4 bases and J dropped 4; count of bases not matched to a gene: 6. The CDR3 sequence is 16 residues long. The sample consisted of PBMCs. The gene calls are TRBV5-1 and TRBJ2-3; 13 nucleotides match TRBD2. The clonotype was recovered from a man aged 25 to 45 in good health and CMV-seropositive. CDR3 DNA: TGCGCCAGCAGCCCGGGACTAGCGGGGAACTCAGATACGCAGTATTTT. Encoded protein: CASSPGLAGNSDTQYF. Full variable domain (outside the CDR3, taken from reference TRBV5-1 and TRBJ2-3): KAGVTQTPRYLIKTRGQQVTLSCSPISGHRSVSWYQQTPGQGLQFLFEYFSETQRNKGNFPGRFSGRQFSNSRSEMNVSTLELGDSALYLCASSPGLAGNSDTQYFGPGTRLTVL.